Listed below are T cell receptor beta chains from one sample, sequenced in a study of blood T cell repertoires in COVID-19. TCRdb's table, derived via immunoSEQ multiplex PCR, lists solely in-frame clones and lacks some. Among 200,000 to 300,000 clones, roughly nine tenths were seen once, and the ten largest hold around 4%. The material sequenced was PBMCs or T cells enriched from blood (not recorded which). The receptors derive from a woman between 25 and 40 years old with acute COVID-19. Each CDR3 is given with its conserved first and last residue. Each record gives: CDR3 DNA, CDR3 protein, D gene, clone size, V gene, J gene. A D gene is named only where the DNA matches it firmly. The size entry is marked missing in some rows and otherwise reads once, few, many or a size class.

TGCAGTGCTAGTGGCCCAGGGGGCGCGTATACGCAGTATTTT	CSASGPGGAYTQYF	TRBD1	once	TRBV20-1	TRBJ2-3
TGTGCCAGCAGCTTAGATGGGGCGACAGATACGCAGTATTTT	CASSLDGATDTQYF	.	.	TRBV11-2	TRBJ2-3
TGTGCCAGCAGCTTCGACAGGGGTGAATTCTATGGCTACACCTTC	CASSFDRGEFYGYTF	TRBD1	.	TRBV7-2	TRBJ1-2
TGTGCCAGCAGCTTAGATGGCCGACAGACCTTGAACACTGAAGCTTTCTTT	CASSLDGRQTLNTEAFF	.	once	TRBV11-2	TRBJ1-1
TGTGCCAGTAGTACCGGGGGGCTGGGGAACACTGAAGCTTTCTTT	CASSTGGLGNTEAFF	.	.	TRBV19	TRBJ1-1
TGTGCCAGCAGCTTGGACGGCGGCACAAATAATTCACCCCTCCACTTT	CASSLDGGTNNSPLHF	.	.	TRBV5-4	TRBJ1-6
TGTGCCAGCAGCCCCAACAGGGATTCACCCCTCCACTTT	CASSPNRDSPLHF	.	.	TRBV11-2	TRBJ1-6
TGTGCCAGCAGCGTCGGACAGGGGGCGAATTCACCCCTCCACTTT	CASSVGQGANSPLHF	TRBD1	.	TRBV9	TRBJ1-6
TGTGCCAGCAGCCGGACAGGGGAGTGGAGCAATCAGCCCCAGCATTTT	CASSRTGEWSNQPQHF	TRBD1	.	TRBV5-6	TRBJ1-5
TGTGCCAGCAGCTTGGAGGGGACAGGGGGCTTTGGCTACACCTTC	CASSLEGTGGFGYTF	TRBD1	once	TRBV5-6	TRBJ1-2
TGTGCCAGCAGTGAACTAGCGGGGCAAGAGACCCAGTACTTC	CASSELAGQETQYF	TRBD2	.	TRBV6-4	TRBJ2-5
TGTGCCAGCAGTGAGACAGCTTACAATCAGCCCCAGCATTTT	CASSETAYNQPQHF	.	.	TRBV6-1	TRBJ1-5
TGTGCCAGCAGCTTAGGTCAGGGTGGCGGCGGGGAGCTGTTTTTT	CASSLGQGGGGELFF	.	.	TRBV7-9	TRBJ2-2
TGTGCCAGCAGCTTGGTGGGAGGGCGGAACACAGATACGCAGTATTTT	CASSLVGGRNTDTQYF	TRBD2	.	TRBV5-6	TRBJ2-3
TGTGCCAGCAGCCCCAGGACTAGCGGGTACAAGCAGTACTTC	CASSPRTSGYKQYF	TRBD2	.	TRBV5-4	TRBJ2-7
TGTGCCAGCAAGGGGACAGGGAGCCTTGGGTACACCTTC	CASKGTGSLGYTF	TRBD1	.	TRBV2	TRBJ1-2
TGTGCCAGCAGCTACGTCTCCAATCAGCCCCAGCATTTT	CASSYVSNQPQHF	.	once	TRBV6-5	TRBJ1-5
TGTGCCTGGAGTGTCAGGGGAGATACGCAGTATTTT	CAWSVRGDTQYF	.	.	TRBV30	TRBJ2-3
TGTGCCAGCAGCTTAGTGGGACAGGGGGCAGGTGGCTACACCTTC	CASSLVGQGAGGYTF	TRBD1	.	TRBV11-2	TRBJ1-2
TGTGCCAGCAGCTTAAGGAGGGACGAGCCCCAGCATTTT	CASSLRRDEPQHF	.	once	TRBV7-9	TRBJ1-5
TGTGCCACGAGTGCAGGAAGCACAGATACGCAGTATTTT	CATSAGSTDTQYF	.	.	TRBV24-1	TRBJ2-3
TGTGCCAGCAGCTTTTCAGACACTGAAGCTTTCTTT	CASSFSDTEAFF	.	.	TRBV7-9	TRBJ1-1
TGTGCCACGTCCGGGACAGGGGTTGGAACTGAAGCTTTCTTT	CATSGTGVGTEAFF	TRBD1	.	TRBV11-2	TRBJ1-1
TGCGCCAGCAGCCCGAGGGGAGCGGGGGCGCAAAATGAGCAGTTCTTC	CASSPRGAGAQNEQFF	TRBD2	.	TRBV5-1	TRBJ2-1
TGTGCCAGCAGCTTAGATCGGGGAGGAACTGAAGCTTTCTTT	CASSLDRGGTEAFF	.	.	TRBV11-2	TRBJ1-1
TGTGCCAGCAGCTTTGGGAGCGCAGGGGATAACTATGGCTACACCTTC	CASSFGSAGDNYGYTF	.	.	TRBV5-8	TRBJ1-2
TGTGCCAGCAGCCACGGGGGGGCCAATCAGCCCCAGCATTTT	CASSHGGANQPQHF	.	.	TRBV7-2	TRBJ1-5
TGTGCCAGCAGCGCCCCGGGAGTGAACTATGGCTACACCTTC	CASSAPGVNYGYTF	.	.	TRBV9	TRBJ1-2
TGCGCCAGCAGCCCCAACCGACAGGATGCCCCTTATACCTACGAGCAGTACTTC	CASSPNRQDAPYTYEQYF	.	.	TRBV5-1	TRBJ2-7
TGTGCCAGCAGCTTAGTAGGTACCAGGAATGAGCAGTTCTTC	CASSLVGTRNEQFF	.	.	TRBV7-2	TRBJ2-1
TGTGCCTGGAGTGTAACAGGCTCTGGAAACACCATATATTTT	CAWSVTGSGNTIYF	.	.	TRBV30	TRBJ1-3
TGTGCCAGCAGCCAAATATCGAACGGGGAAGCTTTCTTT	CASSQISNGEAFF	.	few	TRBV14	TRBJ1-1
TGTGCCAGCAGCTTAAGTAGATCTACAGATACGCAGTATTTT	CASSLSRSTDTQYF	.	.	TRBV11-3	TRBJ2-3
TGTGCCACCAGTGATGGAGGGCAGGCCGGTTACGAGCAGTACTTC	CATSDGGQAGYEQYF	.	.	TRBV24-1	TRBJ2-7
TGCGCCAGCAGCCAAGTGGAGAGAATGAACACTGAAGCTTTCTTT	CASSQVERMNTEAFF	.	.	TRBV4-1	TRBJ1-1
TGTGCCAGCAGTTACTCGAGGGTCTACGAGCAGTACTTC	CASSYSRVYEQYF	.	few	TRBV6-5	TRBJ2-7
TGTGCCAGCAGTTTATTGGGGCAGGGGCACCAAGAGACCCAGTACTTC	CASSLLGQGHQETQYF	.	.	TRBV6-5	TRBJ2-5
TGTGCCAGCAGGGGGTATGGGACAGGGAATGGCGAAAAACTGTTTTTT	CASRGYGTGNGEKLFF	TRBD1	.	TRBV27	TRBJ1-4
TGTGCCAGCAGCTCGGGGGTGGATACGCAGTATTTT	CASSSGVDTQYF	.	.	TRBV28	TRBJ2-3
TGCAGTGCTAAGCCTAACTATGGCTACACCTTC	CSAKPNYGYTF	.	.	TRBV20-1	TRBJ1-2
TGTGCCAGCAGCCGACAGGGTTACGAGCAGTACTTC	CASSRQGYEQYF	TRBD1	.	TRBV3-1/TRBV3-2	TRBJ2-7
TGTGCCAGCAGTTTGGGGACAGTCGTTACCTACGAGCAGTACTTC	CASSLGTVVTYEQYF	TRBD1	.	TRBV7-8	TRBJ2-7
TGTGCCAGCAGCCGCCCGAGGACAGGGAACACAGATACGCAGTATTTT	CASSRPRTGNTDTQYF	TRBD1	.	TRBV7-6	TRBJ2-3
TGCGCCAGCAGCTTGGGCAGCTCCTACGAGCAGTACTTC	CASSLGSSYEQYF	.	once	TRBV5-1	TRBJ2-7
TGCGCCAGCAGCTATGGACAGGGGGCCTACGAGCAGTACTTC	CASSYGQGAYEQYF	TRBD1	.	TRBV5-1	TRBJ2-7
TGCGCCAGCAGCTTGGGACAGGGGCGCGATACGCAGTATTTT	CASSLGQGRDTQYF	TRBD1	once	TRBV5-1	TRBJ2-3
TGTGCCAGCATCGACGGCCCGGGGGTCCCCTACAATGAGCAGTTCTTC	CASIDGPGVPYNEQFF	.	.	TRBV7-8	TRBJ2-1
TGTGCCAGCAGCTTCGTACTAGCGGGGGGCCCAGTAAAATACAATGAGCAGTTCTTC	CASSFVLAGGPVKYNEQFF	TRBD2	.	TRBV7-6	TRBJ2-1
TGTGCCAGCAGCTTATTGCCTAGCGGCGTGAGTGAGCAGTACTTC	CASSLLPSGVSEQYF	TRBD2	few	TRBV7-2	TRBJ2-7
TGTGCCAGCTCCCAGGGACAGACCTACGAGCAGTACTTC	CASSQGQTYEQYF	TRBD1	.	TRBV18	TRBJ2-7
TGTGCCTGGAGCGGCACAGGGGTTGCCTATAATGAAAAACTGTTTTTT	CAWSGTGVAYNEKLFF	TRBD1	.	TRBV30	TRBJ1-4
TGCGCCAGCAGATCCGGGACTAGCGGGGGTAGCTCCTACAATGAGCAGTTCTTC	CASRSGTSGGSSYNEQFF	TRBD2	.	TRBV5-1	TRBJ2-1
TGTGCCAGCAGCTTGCCGGGGAGGGTGGGCTACACCTTC	CASSLPGRVGYTF	.	.	TRBV7-2	TRBJ1-2
TGTGCCAGCAGCCCAGGGTACAGCAATCAGCCCCAGCATTTT	CASSPGYSNQPQHF	.	.	TRBV7-2	TRBJ1-5
TGTGCCAGCAGCTCCTTAGCGGGGGGACACAATGAGCAGTTCTTC	CASSSLAGGHNEQFF	TRBD2	.	TRBV3-1/TRBV3-2	TRBJ2-1
TGTGCCAGCAGTGAAGCTTTCGTCAGGGGGCCTGAAAAACTGTTTTTT	CASSEAFVRGPEKLFF	TRBD1	once	TRBV6-1	TRBJ1-4
TGTGCCAGCAGCCCGGGACACAATACCGGAGTCTATGGCTACACCTTC	CASSPGHNTGVYGYTF	.	.	TRBV7-2	TRBJ1-2
TGTGCCAGCAGTACTGGACAGGGCACCGAGCAGTACTTC	CASSTGQGTEQYF	TRBD1	.	TRBV6-5	TRBJ2-7